Given below is one TCR beta chain in context. Antigen unknown. The repertoire was sequenced with immunoSEQ multiplex PCR; TCRdb's copy has only in-frame clones and lacks some. The sample has 90,000 to 95,000 clones; under 90% are singletons. The record originates from a study of radiation and T cells in renal cell carcinoma. Overall study: Nephrectomy followed 15 Gy stereotactic body radiation by 4 weeks.

Trimming shortened V by 5 bases and J by 7 bases, and 9 bases separated the two germline ends. Germline assignment: CDR1 SGHTA and CDR2 FQGNSA. CDR3 length: 12 residues. Documented time point: baseline pretreatment blood. Documented treatment: 15 Gy SBRT to primary tumor, nephrectomy 4 weeks later. Study-level points and caveats: Baseline intratumoral clonotype presence is unknown without pretreatment biopsies.

The TCR originated in a man aged 55 to 70 with renal cell carcinoma. Sequenced here: blood, sampled from a patient whose treatment included radiotherapy and nephrectomy. This chain links TRBV7-2 with TRBJ1-5, with no clear D. CDR3 sequence: CASSPPAQPQHF. The CDR3 nucleotides are TGTGCCAGCAGCCCACCCGCGCAGCCCCAGCATTTT. Drawing the rest from reference TRBV7-2 and TRBJ1-5, the complete variable domain is GAGVSQSPSNKVTEKGKDVELRCDPISGHTALYWYRQSLGQGLEFLIYFQGNSAPDKSGLPSDRFSAERTGGSVSTLTIQRTQQEDSAVYLCASSPPAQPQHFGDGTRLSIL.